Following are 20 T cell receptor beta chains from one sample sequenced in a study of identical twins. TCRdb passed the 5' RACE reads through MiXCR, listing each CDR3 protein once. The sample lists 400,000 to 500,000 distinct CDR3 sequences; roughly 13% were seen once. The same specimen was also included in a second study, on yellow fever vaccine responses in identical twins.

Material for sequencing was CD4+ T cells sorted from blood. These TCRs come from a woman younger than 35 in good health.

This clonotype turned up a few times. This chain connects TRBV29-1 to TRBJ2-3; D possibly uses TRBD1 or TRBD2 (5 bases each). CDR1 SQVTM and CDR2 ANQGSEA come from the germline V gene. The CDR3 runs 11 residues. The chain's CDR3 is CRGTWADTQYF. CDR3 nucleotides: TGCAGAGGGACCTGGGCAGATACGCAGTATTTT.

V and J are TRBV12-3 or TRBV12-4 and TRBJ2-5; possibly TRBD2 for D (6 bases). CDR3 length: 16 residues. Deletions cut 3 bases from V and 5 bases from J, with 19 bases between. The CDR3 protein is CASSFSSIRGLETQYF. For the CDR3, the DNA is TGTGCCAGCAGTTTTAGTAGTATTCGGGGGTTGGAGACCCAGTACTTC.

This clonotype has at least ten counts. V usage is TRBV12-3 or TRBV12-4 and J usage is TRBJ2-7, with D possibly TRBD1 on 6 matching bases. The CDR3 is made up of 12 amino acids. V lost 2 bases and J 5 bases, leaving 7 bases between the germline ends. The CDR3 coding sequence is TGTGCCAGCAGTTTATACAGGGACGAGCAGTACTTC. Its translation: CASSLYRDEQYF.

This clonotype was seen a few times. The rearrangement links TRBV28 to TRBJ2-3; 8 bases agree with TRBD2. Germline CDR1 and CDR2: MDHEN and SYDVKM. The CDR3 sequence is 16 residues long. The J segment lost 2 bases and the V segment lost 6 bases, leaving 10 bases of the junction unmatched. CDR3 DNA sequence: TGTGCCAGCAGAAGCTCGGGACTAGGACACACAGATACGCAGTATTTT. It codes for CASRSSGLGHTDTQYF. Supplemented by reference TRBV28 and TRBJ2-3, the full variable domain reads DVKVTQSSRYLVKRTGEKVFLECVQDMDHENMFWYRQDPGLGLRLIYFSYDVKMKEKGDIPEGYSVSREKKERFSLILESASTNQTSMYLCASRSSGLGHTDTQYFGPGTRLTVL.

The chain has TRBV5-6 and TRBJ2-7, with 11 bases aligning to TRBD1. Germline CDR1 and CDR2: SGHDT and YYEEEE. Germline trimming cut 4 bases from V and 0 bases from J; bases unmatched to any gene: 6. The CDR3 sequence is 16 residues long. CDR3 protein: CASSPGTGGGSYEQYF. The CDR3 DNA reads TGTGCCAGCAGCCCCGGGACAGGGGGGGGCTCCTACGAGCAGTACTTC.

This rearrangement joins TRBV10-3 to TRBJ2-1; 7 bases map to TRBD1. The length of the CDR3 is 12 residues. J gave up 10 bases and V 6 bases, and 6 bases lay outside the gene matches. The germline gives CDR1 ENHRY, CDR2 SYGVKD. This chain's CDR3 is CAISGVGQEQFF. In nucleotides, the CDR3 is TGTGCCATCAGCGGGGTGGGACAGGAGCAGTTCTTC.

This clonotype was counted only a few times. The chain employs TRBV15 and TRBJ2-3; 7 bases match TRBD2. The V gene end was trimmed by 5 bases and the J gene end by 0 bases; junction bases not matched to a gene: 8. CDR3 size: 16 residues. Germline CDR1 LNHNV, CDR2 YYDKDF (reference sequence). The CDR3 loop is CATSFSLTSSTDTQYF. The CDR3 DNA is TGTGCCACCAGCTTCTCTCTGACTAGCAGCACAGATACGCAGTATTTT.

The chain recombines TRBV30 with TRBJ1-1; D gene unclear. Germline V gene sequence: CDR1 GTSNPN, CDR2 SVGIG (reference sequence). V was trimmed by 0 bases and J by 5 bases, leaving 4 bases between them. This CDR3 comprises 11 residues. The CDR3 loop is CAWSVQTEAFF. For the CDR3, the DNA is TGTGCCTGGAGTGTTCAAACTGAAGCTTTCTTT.

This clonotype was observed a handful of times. CDR3 sequence reads: CASSSGTIPGELFF. The CDR3 coding sequence is TGTGCCAGCAGTTCCGGGACTATCCCCGGGGAGCTGTTTTTT. This chain uses TRBV12-3 or TRBV12-4 with TRBJ2-2; 7 bases line up with TRBD2. The CDR3 sequence is 14 residues long. With V trimmed by 4 bases and J by 6 bases, 5 bases remained unmatched.

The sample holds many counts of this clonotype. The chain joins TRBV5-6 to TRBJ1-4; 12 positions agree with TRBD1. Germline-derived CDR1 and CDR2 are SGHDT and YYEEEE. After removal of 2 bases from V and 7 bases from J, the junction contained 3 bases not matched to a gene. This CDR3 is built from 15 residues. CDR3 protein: CASSFGTGGREKLFF. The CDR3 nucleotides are TGTGCCAGCAGCTTCGGGACAGGGGGCCGTGAAAAACTGTTTTTT.

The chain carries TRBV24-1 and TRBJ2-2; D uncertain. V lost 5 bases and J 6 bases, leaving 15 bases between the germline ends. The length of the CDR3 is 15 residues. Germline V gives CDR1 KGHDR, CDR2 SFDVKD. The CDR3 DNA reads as TGTGCCACCAGTGCTCATCGGTCCACCCCCGGGGAGCTGTTTTTT. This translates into CATSAHRSTPGELFF.

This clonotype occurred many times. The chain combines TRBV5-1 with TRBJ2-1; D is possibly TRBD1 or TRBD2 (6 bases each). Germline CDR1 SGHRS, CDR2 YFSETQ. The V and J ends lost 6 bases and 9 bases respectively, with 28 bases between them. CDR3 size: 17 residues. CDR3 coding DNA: TGCGCCAGCACCCCGGGGGCCCCCAGGACGGTCAGGAGTGAGCAGTTCTTC. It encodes CASTPGAPRTVRSEQFF.

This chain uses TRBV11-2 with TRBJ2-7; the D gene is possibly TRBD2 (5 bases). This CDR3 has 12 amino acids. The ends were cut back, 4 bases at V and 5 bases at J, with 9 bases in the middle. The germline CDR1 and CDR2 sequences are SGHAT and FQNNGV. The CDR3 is CASSYLRDEQYF. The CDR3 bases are TGTGCCAGCAGCTATTTGCGGGACGAGCAGTACTTC.

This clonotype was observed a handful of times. The CDR3 nucleotides read TGCGCCAGCAGCTTCTATAGCGGGAGTGACTACAATGAGCAGTTCTTC. Its protein is CASSFYSGSDYNEQFF. The J gene is TRBJ2-1, the V gene TRBV5-1; 9 bases map to TRBD2. CDR1 is SGHRS and CDR2 is YFSETQ in the germline V gene. The V and J ends lost 2 bases and 3 bases, in that order; junction bases with no gene match: 6. The CDR3 consists of 16 residues.

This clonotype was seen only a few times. DNA of the CDR3: TGTGCCATCAACCTAGCCGGGGGGGGTGGCACAGATACGCAGTATTTT. This gives the protein CAINLAGGGGTDTQYF. This rearrangement joins TRBV10-3 to TRBJ2-3, with 8 positions matching TRBD2. The V gene end was trimmed by 7 bases and the J gene end by 1 base; junction bases not matched to a gene: 10. The CDR3 covers 16 residues. The germline gives CDR1 ENHRY, CDR2 SYGVKD.

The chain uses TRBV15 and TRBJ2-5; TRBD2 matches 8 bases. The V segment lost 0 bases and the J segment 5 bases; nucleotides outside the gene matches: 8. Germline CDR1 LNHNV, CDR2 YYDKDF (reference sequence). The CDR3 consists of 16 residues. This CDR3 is CATSREMGGRLETQYF. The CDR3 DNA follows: TGTGCCACCAGCAGAGAAATGGGCGGGAGGTTGGAGACCCAGTACTTC.

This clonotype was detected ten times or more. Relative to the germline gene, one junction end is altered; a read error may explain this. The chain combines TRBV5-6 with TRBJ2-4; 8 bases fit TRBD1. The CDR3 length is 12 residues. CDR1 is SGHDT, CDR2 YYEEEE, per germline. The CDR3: CASSLGTGSEDF. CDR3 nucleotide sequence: TGTGCCAGCAGCTTGGGGACAGGGTCTGAGGACTTC. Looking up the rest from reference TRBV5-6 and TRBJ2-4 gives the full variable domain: DAGVTQSPTHLIKTRGQQVTLRCSPKSGHDTVSWYQQALGQGPQFIFQYYEEEERQRGNFPDRFSGHQFPNYSSELNVNALLLGDSALYLCASSLGTGSEDFGAGTRLSVL.

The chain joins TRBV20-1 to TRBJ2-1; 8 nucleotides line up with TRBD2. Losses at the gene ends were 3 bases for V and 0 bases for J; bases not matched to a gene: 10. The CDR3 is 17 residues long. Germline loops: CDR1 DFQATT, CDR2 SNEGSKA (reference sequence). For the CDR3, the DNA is TGCAGTGCTAGCGGACTAGCTACTGCAAGCTCCTACAATGAGCAGTTCTTC. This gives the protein CSASGLATASSYNEQFF.

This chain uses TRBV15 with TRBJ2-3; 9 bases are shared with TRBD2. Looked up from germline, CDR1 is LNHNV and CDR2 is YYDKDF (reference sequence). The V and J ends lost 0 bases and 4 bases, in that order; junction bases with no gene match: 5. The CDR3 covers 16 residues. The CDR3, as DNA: TGTGCCACCAGCAGAGAAATAGCGGGAGTGGCAGATACGCAGTATTTT. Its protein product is CATSREIAGVADTQYF.

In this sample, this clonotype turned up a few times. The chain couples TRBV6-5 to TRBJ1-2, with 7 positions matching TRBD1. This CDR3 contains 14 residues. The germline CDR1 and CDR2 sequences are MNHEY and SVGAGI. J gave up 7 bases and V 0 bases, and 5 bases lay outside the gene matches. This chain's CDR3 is CASSYSRGGGGYTF. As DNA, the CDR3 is TGTGCCAGCAGTTACTCGAGAGGGGGCGGTGGCTACACCTTC.